The 21 T cell receptor beta chains reported below all come from one sample, sequenced in a study of blood T cell repertoires in COVID-19. Generated by immunoSEQ multiplex PCR, the TCRdb table keeps only in-frame clones and is missing some. The table has some 200,000 clones, more than 70% seen once. The sequenced sample consisted of PBMCs or T cells enriched from blood (not recorded which). The receptors shown here come from a woman between 35 and 50 years old with acute COVID-19.

The J gene is TRBJ2-7, the V gene TRBV3-1 (or the pseudogene TRBV3-2), with 10 bases aligning to TRBD1. CDR1 and CDR2 (germline): LGHDT, YNNKEL (reference sequence). V lost 5 bases to trimming and J lost 6 bases; unmatched junction nucleotides: 10. This CDR3 contains 15 residues. CDR3 residues: CASSGLTGQGTEQYF. CDR3 bases: TGTGCCAGCAGCGGCCTTACGGGACAGGGGACCGAGCAGTACTTC.

This sequence joins TRBV7-9 and TRBJ1-4, with D perhaps matching TRBD1 (5 bases). Germline CDR1 reads SEHNR; CDR2 reads FQNEAQ (reference sequence). The CDR3 is 16 amino acids. With 6 bases removed from V and 0 bases from J, the gap between germline ends came to 14 bases. CDR3 nucleotide sequence: TGTGCCAGCAGTAAGGGACTCGCCGCAACTAATGAAAAACTGTTTTTT. Translation: CASSKGLAATNEKLFF.

The chain employs TRBV9 and TRBJ2-7; perhaps TRBD2 as D (6 bases). Trimming took 0 bases from V and 5 from J, leaving 12 bases between them. Germline values: CDR1 SGDLS, CDR2 YYNGEE. The CDR3 sequence is 14 residues long. The CDR3 reads CASSVGGRNHEQYF. DNA for the CDR3: TGTGCCAGCAGCGTAGGTGGGAGGAACCACGAGCAGTACTTC.

The V and J genes are TRBV5-1 and TRBJ2-3; D gene ambiguous. Per the germline V gene, CDR1 is SGHRS and CDR2 is YFSETQ. The CDR3 has 12 amino acids. V was shortened by 2 bases and J by 4 bases, with 5 bases between the two germline ends. The CDR3 DNA sequence: TGCGCCAGCAGCTTCATGTCAGATACGCAGTATTTT. Translation: CASSFMSDTQYF.

The chain carries TRBV2 and TRBJ1-6; D possibly corresponds to TRBD1 (6 bases). This CDR3 spans 16 amino acids. Trimming stripped 8 bases from V and 0 bases from J, with 14 bases between. Germline V CDR1 and CDR2: SNHLY, FYNNEI. The CDR3 nucleotides are TGTGCCAGCCGCGACAGGCGGAGCTCCTATAATTCACCCCTCCACTTT. Its protein product is CASRDRRSSYNSPLHF.

This clone was counted between two and nine times. The V gene is TRBV28, the J gene TRBJ1-3, with TRBD1 matching over 7 bases. The V gene's germline CDR1 is MDHEN and CDR2 SYDVKM. Germline trimming cut 7 bases from V and 4 bases from J; bases unmatched to any gene: 4. This CDR3 is built from 13 residues. CDR3 sequence reads: CASKTGFGNTIYF. The CDR3 region has the DNA TGTGCCAGCAAGACAGGGTTCGGAAACACCATATATTTT. Full variable domain (outside the CDR3, taken from reference TRBV28 and TRBJ1-3): DVKVTQSSRYLVKRTGEKVFLECVQDMDHENMFWYRQDPGLGLRLIYFSYDVKMKEKGDIPEGYSVSREKKERFSLILESASTNQTSMYLCASKTGFGNTIYFGEGSWLTVV.

The chain carries TRBV28 and TRBJ1-2; possible D gene TRBD1, 5 bases. Trimming took 5 bases from V and 0 from J, leaving 10 bases between them. This CDR3 region has 14 residues. Germline V gene lookup returns CDR1 MDHEN and CDR2 SYDVKM. CDR3 amino acids: CASSRLDTNYGYTF. For the CDR3, the DNA is TGTGCCAGCAGTCGACTGGACACTAACTATGGCTACACCTTC.

In this sample, this clone turned up a few times. The rearrangement joins TRBV19 to TRBJ2-2; no definite D call. V gave up 7 bases and J gave up 4 bases, with 16 bases separating them. There are 15 residues in the CDR3. CDR1 is LNHDA, CDR2 SQIVND, per germline (reference sequence). In DNA form, the CDR3 reads TGTGCCAGTATCTCAACCGGGTCGGGCACCGGGGAGCTGTTTTTT. Residues: CASISTGSGTGELFF.

V and J are TRBV9 and TRBJ1-1, with D hard to call. Per germline, CDR1 SGDLS and CDR2 YYNGEE. V was cut by 0 bases and J by 1 base, with 13 bases left in between. The CDR3 has 16 residues. Written as DNA, the CDR3 is TGTGCCAGCAGCGTAGCCCCTGAGCCCAAGAACACTGAAGCTTTCTTT. Translated, it gives CASSVAPEPKNTEAFF.

This clone was picked up a small number of times. The chain recombines TRBV5-1 with TRBJ2-2; 11 positions match TRBD2. Per the germline V gene, CDR1 is SGHRS and CDR2 is YFSETQ. V lost 7 bases, J lost 7 bases, and 6 bases stayed unmatched. CDR3 length equals 14 residues. As DNA, the CDR3 is TGCGCCAGCGCTAGCGGGGGGAGCAGCGGGGAGCTGTTTTTT. Translation gives CASASGGSSGELFF. The full variable domain, rest sourced from reference TRBV5-1 and TRBJ2-2, is KAGVTQTPRYLIKTRGQQVTLSCSPISGHRSVSWYQQTPGQGLQFLFEYFSETQRNKGNFPGRFSGRQFSNSRSEMNVSTLELGDSALYLCASASGGSSGELFFGEGSRLTVL.

The chain links TRBV9 to TRBJ2-2; D possibly corresponds to TRBD1 (6 bases). The CDR3 length is 14 residues. The V gene lost 4 bases and the J gene lost 8 bases, with 15 bases spanning the gap. Germline V gene sequence: CDR1 SGDLS, CDR2 YYNGEE. CDR3 sequence reads: CASSFDRSWGELFF. CDR3 nucleotide sequence: TGTGCCAGCAGCTTTGACAGGTCCTGGGGGGAGCTGTTTTTT.

The CDR3 region has the DNA TGTGCCAGCAGTGAGACGACAACTAACTATGGCTACACCTTC. This sequence encodes CASSETTTNYGYTF. The J gene is TRBJ1-2, the V gene TRBV2; D not resolved. The germline V gene encodes CDR1 SNHLY and CDR2 FYNNEI. This CDR3 has 14 amino acids. Trimming shortened V by 3 bases and J by 0 bases, and 8 bases separated the two germline ends.

The rearrangement uses TRBV19 and TRBJ2-1; TRBD2 agrees at 9 bases. CDR1 is LNHDA and CDR2 is SQIVND in the germline V gene (reference sequence). This CDR3 has 15 amino acids. V shed 6 bases, J shed 0 bases, and the junction held 3 bases outside the gene matches. CDR3 protein: CASSRTSDSYNEQFF. CDR3 DNA sequence: TGTGCCAGTAGCAGGACTAGCGACTCCTACAATGAGCAGTTCTTC.

This chain connects TRBV9 to TRBJ2-3; D is uncertain. Per germline, CDR1 SGDLS and CDR2 YYNGEE. The CDR3 length is 14 residues. Trimming removed 3 bases at V and 1 base at J, with 9 bases between. In DNA form, the CDR3 reads TGTGCCAGCAGCGCCCTCCAGGGCACAGATACGCAGTATTTT. Residues: CASSALQGTDTQYF.

The DNA of the CDR3 is TGTGCCAGCAGTTACGGTCGGGTCGCTGGGGCCAACGTCCTGACTTTC. This encodes CASSYGRVAGANVLTF. V gene TRBV6-2 or TRBV6-3 combines with J gene TRBJ2-6; D call uncertain. CDR3 length: 16 residues. From germline, CDR1 is MNHEY and CDR2 SVGEGT. The ends were cut back, 2 bases at V and 2 bases at J, with 10 bases in the middle.

The V and J genes are TRBV11-2 and TRBJ2-2; tentatively, D is TRBD2 (5 bases). V lost 3 bases, J lost 6 bases, and 14 bases lay in between. The length of the CDR3 is 15 residues. Germline V gene sequence: CDR1 SGHAT, CDR2 FQNNGV. The CDR3 here is CASSFPLARAGELFF. In nucleotides, the CDR3 is TGTGCCAGCAGCTTTCCCCTAGCTCGGGCCGGGGAGCTGTTTTTT.

This clone was seen more than once but under ten times. The V and J genes are TRBV9 and TRBJ2-6; TRBD1 might be the D (6 bases). V was shortened by 4 bases and J by 0 bases, with 11 bases between the two germline ends. Germline CDR1 SGDLS, CDR2 YYNGEE. This CDR3 comprises 16 residues. The CDR3: CASSTQGGSGANVLTF. Here the CDR3 DNA reads TGTGCCAGCAGCACCCAAGGGGGCTCTGGGGCCAACGTCCTGACTTTC. Looking up the rest from reference TRBV9 and TRBJ2-6 gives the full variable domain: DSGVTQTPKHLITATGQRVTLRCSPRSGDLSVYWYQQSLDQGLQFLIQYYNGEERAKGNILERFSAQQFPDLHSELNLSSLELGDSALYFCASSTQGGSGANVLTFGAGSRLTVL.

The chain couples TRBV5-1 to TRBJ1-6, with D perhaps matching TRBD1 (5 bases). Germline V gene lookup returns CDR1 SGHRS and CDR2 YFSETQ. The CDR3 runs 16 residues. The ends were cut back, 9 bases at V and 2 bases at J, with 18 bases in the middle. The CDR3 region is CAIPVPRGAYNSPLHF. The CDR3 DNA reads as TGCGCCATCCCCGTACCCCGGGGGGCCTATAATTCACCCCTCCACTTT.

With regard to this clone: A read error may produce the germline difference seen at one junction end. The chain has TRBV7-7 and TRBJ2-1; D is undetermined. The germline V gene has CDR1 SSHAT and CDR2 FNYEAQ (reference sequence). The CDR3 length is 15 residues. This CDR3 is CASSLDKNTYNEQFF. The CDR3 DNA reads TGTGCTAGCAGCTTAGATAAGAACACGTACAATGAGCAGTTCTTC.

The chain joins TRBV18 to TRBJ1-2, with 8 nucleotides matching TRBD1. V shed 3 bases, J shed 6 bases, and the junction held 3 bases outside the gene matches. CDR1 KGHSH and CDR2 LQKENI come from the germline V gene. The CDR3 extends over 13 amino acids. CDR3 coding DNA: TGTGCCAGCTCACCGGACAGGGATCATGGCTACACCTTC. Protein: CASSPDRDHGYTF.

The rearrangement joins TRBV30 to TRBJ1-1, with D possibly TRBD1 on 6 matching bases. The V end was cut by 3 bases, the J end by 8 bases, with 7 bases between. The CDR3 extends over 10 amino acids. CDR1 is GTSNPN and CDR2 is SVGIG in the germline V gene (reference sequence). The CDR3 here is CAWSGTEAFF. The DNA of the CDR3 is TGTGCCTGGAGCGGGACAGAAGCTTTCTTT.